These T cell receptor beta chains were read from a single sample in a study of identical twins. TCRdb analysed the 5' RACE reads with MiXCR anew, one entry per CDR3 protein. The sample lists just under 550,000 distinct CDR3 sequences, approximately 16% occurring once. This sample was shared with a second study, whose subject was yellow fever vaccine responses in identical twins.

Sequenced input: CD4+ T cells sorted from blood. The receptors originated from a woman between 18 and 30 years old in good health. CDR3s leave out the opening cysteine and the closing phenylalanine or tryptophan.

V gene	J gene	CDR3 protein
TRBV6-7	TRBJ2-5	ASSYSSDWGETQY
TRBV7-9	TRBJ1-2	ASSPGDGYT
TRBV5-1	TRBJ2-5	ASSLGPPDGTQY
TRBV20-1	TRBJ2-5	SARGGLGPQETQY
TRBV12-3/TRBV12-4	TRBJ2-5	ASSSHRFGGGETQY
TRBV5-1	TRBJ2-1	ASSSTRGSSYNEQF
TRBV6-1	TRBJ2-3	ASSDWGTSSTDTQY
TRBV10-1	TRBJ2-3	ASSRGLAGPGDTQY
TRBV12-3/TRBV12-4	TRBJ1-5	ASMHGGNQPQH
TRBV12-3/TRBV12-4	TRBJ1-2	ASSLNPVSNYGYT
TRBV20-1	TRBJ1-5	SARRDRDQPQH
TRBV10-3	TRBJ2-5	AISEGYQETQY
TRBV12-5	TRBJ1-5	ASGFGPIEPQH
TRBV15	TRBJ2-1	ATSRDIATSGYNEQF
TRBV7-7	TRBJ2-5	ASSIRGGFGETQY
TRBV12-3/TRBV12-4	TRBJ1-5	ASSRAPSNQPQH
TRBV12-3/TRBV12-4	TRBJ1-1	ASTLRTHNEAF
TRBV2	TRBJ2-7	ASRGGPGEQY
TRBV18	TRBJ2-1	ASSPPGLAPYNEQF
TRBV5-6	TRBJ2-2	ASSTLAGGTAHTGELF
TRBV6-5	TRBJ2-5	ASSLLKLGGGRETQY
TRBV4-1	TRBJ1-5	ASSQGAGSARQKPQH
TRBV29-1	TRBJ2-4	SYRAGAKNIQY
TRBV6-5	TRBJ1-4	ASSYYRAPTNEKLF
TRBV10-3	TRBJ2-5	AISVLLAGGPEETQY
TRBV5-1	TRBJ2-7	ASSLKFRTSEKGEQY
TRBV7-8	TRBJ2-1	ASSSNPTRGRVQF
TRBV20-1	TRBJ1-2	SASDRSINYGYT
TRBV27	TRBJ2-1	ASSLARTGKGMQF
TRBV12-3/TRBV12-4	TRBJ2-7	ASRKWGSLSRY
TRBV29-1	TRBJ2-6	SVRTASSGANVLT